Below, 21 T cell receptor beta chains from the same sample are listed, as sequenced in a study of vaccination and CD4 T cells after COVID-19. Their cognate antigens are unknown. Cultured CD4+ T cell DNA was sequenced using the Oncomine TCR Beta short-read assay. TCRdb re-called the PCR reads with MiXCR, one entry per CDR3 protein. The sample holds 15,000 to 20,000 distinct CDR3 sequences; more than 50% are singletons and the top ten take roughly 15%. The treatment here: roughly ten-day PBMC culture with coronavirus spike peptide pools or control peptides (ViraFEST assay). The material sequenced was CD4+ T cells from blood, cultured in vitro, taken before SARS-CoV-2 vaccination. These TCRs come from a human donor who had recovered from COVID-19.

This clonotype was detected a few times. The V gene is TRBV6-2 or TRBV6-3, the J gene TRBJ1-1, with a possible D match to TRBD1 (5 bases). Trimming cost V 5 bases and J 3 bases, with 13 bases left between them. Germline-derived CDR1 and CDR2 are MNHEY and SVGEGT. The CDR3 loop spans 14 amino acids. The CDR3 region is CASSARGGDTEAFF. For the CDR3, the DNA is TGTGCCAGCAGTGCTAGGGGCGGGGACACTGAAGCTTTCTTT.

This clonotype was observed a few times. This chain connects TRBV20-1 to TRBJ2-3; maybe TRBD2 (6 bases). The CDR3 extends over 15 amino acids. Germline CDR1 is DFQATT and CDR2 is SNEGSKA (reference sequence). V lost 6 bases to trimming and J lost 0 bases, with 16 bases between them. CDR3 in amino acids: CSATGGEASTDTQYF. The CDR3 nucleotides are TGCAGTGCCACCGGCGGGGAAGCAAGCACAGATACGCAGTATTTT.

CDR3 amino acids: CASSTNGGTWDTQYF. The CDR3 coding sequence is TGTGCCAGCAGCACCAACGGGGGTACTTGGGATACGCAGTATTTT. This chain links TRBV7-2 with TRBJ2-3, with D possibly matching TRBD2 (6 bases). Trimming stripped 5 bases from V and 6 bases from J, with 18 bases between. Germline CDR1 is SGHTA and CDR2 is FQGNSA. This CDR3 is built from 15 residues. Full variable domain (remainder filled in from reference TRBV7-2 and TRBJ2-3): GAGVSQSPSNKVTEKGKDVELRCDPISGHTALYWYRQSLGQGLEFLIYFQGNSAPDKSGLPSDRFSAERTGGSVSTLTIQRTQQEDSAVYLCASSTNGGTWDTQYFGPGTRLTVL.

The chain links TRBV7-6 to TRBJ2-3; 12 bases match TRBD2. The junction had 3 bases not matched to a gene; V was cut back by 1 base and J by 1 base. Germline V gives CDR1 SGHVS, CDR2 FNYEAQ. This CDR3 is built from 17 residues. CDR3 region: CASSLGASGGGTDTQYF. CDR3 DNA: TGTGCCAGCAGCTTAGGGGCTAGCGGGGGGGGCACAGATACGCAGTATTTT.

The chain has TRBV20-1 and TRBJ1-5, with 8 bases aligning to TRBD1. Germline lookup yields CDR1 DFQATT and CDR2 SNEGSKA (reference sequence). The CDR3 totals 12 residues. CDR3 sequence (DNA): TGCAGCGCGGACAGGGGCAATCAGCCCCAGCATTTT. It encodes CSADRGNQPQHF.

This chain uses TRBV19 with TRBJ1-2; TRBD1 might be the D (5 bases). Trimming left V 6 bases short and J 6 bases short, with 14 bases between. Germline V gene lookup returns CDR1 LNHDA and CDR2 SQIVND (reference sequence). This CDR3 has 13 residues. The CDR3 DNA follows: TGTGCCAGTAGCCTCAAAGGGGTCCATGGCTACACCTTC. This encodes CASSLKGVHGYTF.

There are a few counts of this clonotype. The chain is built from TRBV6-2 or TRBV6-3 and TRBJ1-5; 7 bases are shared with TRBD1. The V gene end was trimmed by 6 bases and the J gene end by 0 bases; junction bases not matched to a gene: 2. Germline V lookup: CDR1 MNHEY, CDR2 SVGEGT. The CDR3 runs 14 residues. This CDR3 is CASRGQISNQPQHF. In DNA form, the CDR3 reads TGTGCCAGCAGGGGACAGATTAGCAATCAGCCCCAGCATTTT.

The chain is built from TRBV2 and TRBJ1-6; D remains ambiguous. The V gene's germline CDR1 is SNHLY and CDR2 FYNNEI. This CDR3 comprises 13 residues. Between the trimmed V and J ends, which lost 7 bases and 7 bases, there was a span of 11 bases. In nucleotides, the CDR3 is TGTGCCAGCATGGAGGCATGGAATTCACCCCTCCACTTT. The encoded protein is CASMEAWNSPLHF.

Written as DNA, the CDR3 is TGTGCCAGCAGCTTAAGGAGTGGCTCTGGGGCCAACGTCCTGACTTTC. Protein product: CASSLRSGSGANVLTF. The chain joins TRBV7-3 to TRBJ2-6; D call uncertain. The ends were cut back, 1 base at V and 0 bases at J, with 7 bases in the middle. CDR1 is SGHTA, CDR2 FQGTGA, per germline. The CDR3 consists of 16 residues.

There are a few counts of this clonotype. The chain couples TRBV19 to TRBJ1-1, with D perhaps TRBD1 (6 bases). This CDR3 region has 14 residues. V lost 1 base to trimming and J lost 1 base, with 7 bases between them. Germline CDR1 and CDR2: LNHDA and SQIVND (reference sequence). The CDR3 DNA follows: TGTGCCAGTAGTATAGGGACAGCGAACACTGAAGCTTTCTTT. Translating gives CASSIGTANTEAFF.

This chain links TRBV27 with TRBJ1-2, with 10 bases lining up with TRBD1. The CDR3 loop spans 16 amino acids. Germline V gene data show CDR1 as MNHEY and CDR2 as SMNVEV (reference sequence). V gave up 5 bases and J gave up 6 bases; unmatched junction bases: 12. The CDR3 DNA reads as TGTGCCAGCAGTCCTCTCCTCCGGGACAGGGGAAATGGCTACACCTTC. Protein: CASSPLLRDRGNGYTF.

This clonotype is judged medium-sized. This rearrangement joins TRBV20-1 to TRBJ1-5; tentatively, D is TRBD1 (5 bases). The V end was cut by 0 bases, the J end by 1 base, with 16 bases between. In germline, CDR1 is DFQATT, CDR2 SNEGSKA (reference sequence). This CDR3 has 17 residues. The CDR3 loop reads CSARDWRDPGSNQPQHF. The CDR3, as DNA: TGCAGTGCTAGAGATTGGAGGGACCCGGGAAGCAATCAGCCCCAGCATTTT.

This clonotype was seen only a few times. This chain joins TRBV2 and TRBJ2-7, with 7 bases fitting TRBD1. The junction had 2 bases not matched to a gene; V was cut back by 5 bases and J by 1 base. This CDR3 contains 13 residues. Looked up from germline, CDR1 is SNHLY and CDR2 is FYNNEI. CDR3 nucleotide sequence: TGTGCCAGCAGTCGGGACAGTTCCTACGAGCAGTACTTC. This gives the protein CASSRDSSYEQYF.

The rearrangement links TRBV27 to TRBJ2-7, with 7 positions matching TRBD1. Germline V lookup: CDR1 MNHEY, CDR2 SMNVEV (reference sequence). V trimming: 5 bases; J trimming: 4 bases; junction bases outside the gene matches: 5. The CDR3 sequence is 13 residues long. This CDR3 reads CASSLTGVYEQYF. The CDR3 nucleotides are TGTGCCAGCAGTCTCACAGGGGTTTACGAGCAGTACTTC.

The CDR3 protein is CASSLGVQGYNSPLHF. The CDR3, as DNA: TGTGCCAGCAGCTTAGGGGTCCAGGGATATAATTCACCCCTCCACTTT. The V gene is TRBV11-2, the J gene TRBJ1-6; D possibly corresponds to TRBD1 (5 bases). The CDR3 runs to 16 residues. Trimming pared 1 base from V and 4 bases from J, leaving 11 bases between. Germline CDR1 and CDR2: SGHAT and FQNNGV.

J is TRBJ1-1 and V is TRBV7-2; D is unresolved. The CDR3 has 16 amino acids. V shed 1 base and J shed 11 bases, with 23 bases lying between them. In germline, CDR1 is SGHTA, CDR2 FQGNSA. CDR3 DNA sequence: TGTGCCAGCAGCTTAGGAGGGTCGACGGCCGGAACCTTGGCTTTCTTT. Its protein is CASSLGGSTAGTLAFF.

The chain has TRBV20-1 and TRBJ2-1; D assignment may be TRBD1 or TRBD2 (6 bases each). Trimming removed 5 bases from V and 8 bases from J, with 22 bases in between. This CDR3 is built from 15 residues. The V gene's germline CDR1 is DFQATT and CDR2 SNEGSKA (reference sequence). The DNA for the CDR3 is TGCAGTGCTCAGCGGCGGGGACATACGCCCGATGAGCAGTTCTTC. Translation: CSAQRRGHTPDEQFF.

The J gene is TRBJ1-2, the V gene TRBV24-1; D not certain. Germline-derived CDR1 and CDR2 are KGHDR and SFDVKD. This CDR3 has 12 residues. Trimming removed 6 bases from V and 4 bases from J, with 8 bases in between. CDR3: CATSPALYGYTF. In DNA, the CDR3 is TGTGCCACCAGTCCTGCCCTCTATGGCTACACCTTC.

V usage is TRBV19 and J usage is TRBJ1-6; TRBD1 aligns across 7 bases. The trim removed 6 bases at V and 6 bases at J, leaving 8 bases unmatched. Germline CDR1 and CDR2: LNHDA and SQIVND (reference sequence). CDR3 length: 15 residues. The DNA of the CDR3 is TGTGCCAGTAGAGGGGACAGAAGTACTAATTCACCCCTCCACTTT. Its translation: CASRGDRSTNSPLHF.

Here the CDR3 DNA reads TGCGCCAGCAGTGATCAGGGGGACCATCAGCCCCAGCATTTT. This sequence encodes CASSDQGDHQPQHF. The chain links TRBV10-2 to TRBJ1-5; TRBD1 matches 7 bases. Per germline, CDR1 WSHSY and CDR2 SAAADI. V was clipped by 3 bases and J by 5 bases; unmatched bases: 4. This CDR3 spans 14 amino acids.

In DNA form, the CDR3 reads TGTGCCAGCAGACTACGGACAGGGCATGGCTACACCTTC. It specifies CASRLRTGHGYTF. The rearrangement links TRBV6-1 to TRBJ1-2, with 8 bases that match TRBD1. Germline assignment: CDR1 MNHNS and CDR2 SASEGT. This CDR3 has 13 amino acids. V trimming: 6 bases; J trimming: 6 bases; junction bases outside the gene matches: 6.